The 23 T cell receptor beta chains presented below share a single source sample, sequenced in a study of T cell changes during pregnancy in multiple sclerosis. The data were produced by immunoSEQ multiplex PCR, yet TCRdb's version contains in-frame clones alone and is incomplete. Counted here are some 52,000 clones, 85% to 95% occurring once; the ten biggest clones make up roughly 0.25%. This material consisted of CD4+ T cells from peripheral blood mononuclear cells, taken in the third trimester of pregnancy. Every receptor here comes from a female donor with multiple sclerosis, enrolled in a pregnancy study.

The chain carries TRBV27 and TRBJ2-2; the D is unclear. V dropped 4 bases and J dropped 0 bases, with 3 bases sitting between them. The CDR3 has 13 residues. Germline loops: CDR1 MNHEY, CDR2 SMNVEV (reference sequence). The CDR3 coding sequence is TGTGCCAGCAGTTCCGCGAACACCGGGGAGCTGTTTTTT. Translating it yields CASSSANTGELFF.

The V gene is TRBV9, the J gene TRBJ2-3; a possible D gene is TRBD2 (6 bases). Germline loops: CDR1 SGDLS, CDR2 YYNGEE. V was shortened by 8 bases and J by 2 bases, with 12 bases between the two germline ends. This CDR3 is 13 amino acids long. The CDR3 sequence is CASGGRVTDTQYF. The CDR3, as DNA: TGTGCCAGTGGGGGGAGAGTCACAGATACGCAGTATTTT.

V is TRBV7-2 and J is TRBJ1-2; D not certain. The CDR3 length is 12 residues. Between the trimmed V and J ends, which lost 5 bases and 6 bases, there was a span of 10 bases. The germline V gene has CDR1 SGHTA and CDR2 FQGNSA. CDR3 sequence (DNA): TGTGCCAGCAGCCGGAACGGGGATGGCTACACCTTC. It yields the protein CASSRNGDGYTF.

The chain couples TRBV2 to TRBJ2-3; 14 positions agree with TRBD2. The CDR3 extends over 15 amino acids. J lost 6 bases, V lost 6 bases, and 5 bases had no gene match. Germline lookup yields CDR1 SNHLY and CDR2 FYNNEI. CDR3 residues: CASSRLAGGLDTQYF. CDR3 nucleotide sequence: TGTGCCAGCAGCAGACTAGCGGGGGGGCTGGATACGCAGTATTTT. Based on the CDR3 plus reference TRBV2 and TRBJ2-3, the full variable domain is EPEVTQTPSHQVTQMGQEVILRCVPISNHLYFYWYRQILGQKVEFLVSFYNNEISEKSEIFDDQFSVERPDGSNFTLKIRSTKLEDSAMYFCASSRLAGGLDTQYFGPGTRLTVL.

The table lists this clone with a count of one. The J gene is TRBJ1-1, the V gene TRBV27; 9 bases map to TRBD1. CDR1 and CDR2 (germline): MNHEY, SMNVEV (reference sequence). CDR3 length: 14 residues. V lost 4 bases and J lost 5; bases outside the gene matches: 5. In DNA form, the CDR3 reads TGTGCCAGCAGTTCCTACAGGGGGCGAACTGAAGCTTTCTTT. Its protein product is CASSSYRGRTEAFF.

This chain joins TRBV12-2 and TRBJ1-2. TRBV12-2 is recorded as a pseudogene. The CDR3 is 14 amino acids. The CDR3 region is CASRLGGGRVSYTF. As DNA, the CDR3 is TGTGCAAGTCGCTTGGGGGGGGGCAGGGTGAGCTACACCTTC.

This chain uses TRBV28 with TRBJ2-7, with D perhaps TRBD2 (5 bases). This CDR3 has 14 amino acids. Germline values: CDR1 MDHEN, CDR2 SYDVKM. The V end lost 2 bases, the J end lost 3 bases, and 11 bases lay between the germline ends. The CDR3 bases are TGTGCCAGCAGTTTACTTCGGGGAAGCTACGAGCAGTACTTC. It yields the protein CASSLLRGSYEQYF. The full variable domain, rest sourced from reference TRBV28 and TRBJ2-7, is DVKVTQSSRYLVKRTGEKVFLECVQDMDHENMFWYRQDPGLGLRLIYFSYDVKMKEKGDIPEGYSVSREKKERFSLILESASTNQTSMYLCASSLLRGSYEQYFGPGTRLTVT.

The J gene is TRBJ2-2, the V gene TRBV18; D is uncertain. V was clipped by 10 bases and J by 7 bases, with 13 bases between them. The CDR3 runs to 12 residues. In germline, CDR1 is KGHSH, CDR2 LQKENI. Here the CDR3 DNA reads TGTGCCACCCGCCCACTTTACGGGGAGCTGTTTTTT. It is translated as CATRPLYGELFF.

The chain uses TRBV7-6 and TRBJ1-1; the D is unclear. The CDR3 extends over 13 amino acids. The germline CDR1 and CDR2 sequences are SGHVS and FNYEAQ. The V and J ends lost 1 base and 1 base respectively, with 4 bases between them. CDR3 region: CASSLGRNTEAFF. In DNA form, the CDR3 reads TGTGCCAGCAGCTTAGGTAGGAACACTGAAGCTTTCTTT.

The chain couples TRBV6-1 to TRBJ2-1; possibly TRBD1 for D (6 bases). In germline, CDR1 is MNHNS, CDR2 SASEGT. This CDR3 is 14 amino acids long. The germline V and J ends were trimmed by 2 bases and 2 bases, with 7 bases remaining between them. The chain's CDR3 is CASSEQGPYNEQFF. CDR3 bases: TGTGCCAGCAGTGAACAGGGGCCCTACAATGAGCAGTTCTTC.

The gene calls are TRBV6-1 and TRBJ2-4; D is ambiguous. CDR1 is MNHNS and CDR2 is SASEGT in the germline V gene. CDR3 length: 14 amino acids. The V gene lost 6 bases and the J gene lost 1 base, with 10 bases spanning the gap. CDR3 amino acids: CASRSRQAKNIQYF. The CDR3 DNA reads TGTGCCAGCAGGAGCAGGCAGGCCAAAAACATTCAGTACTTC.

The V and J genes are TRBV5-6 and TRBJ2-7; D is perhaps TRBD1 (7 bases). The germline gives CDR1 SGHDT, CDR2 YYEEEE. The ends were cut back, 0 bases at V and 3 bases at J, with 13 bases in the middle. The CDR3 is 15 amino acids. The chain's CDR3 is CASSLVGQRVYEQYF. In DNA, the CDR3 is TGTGCCAGCAGCTTGGTGGGACAGCGGGTCTACGAGCAGTACTTC.

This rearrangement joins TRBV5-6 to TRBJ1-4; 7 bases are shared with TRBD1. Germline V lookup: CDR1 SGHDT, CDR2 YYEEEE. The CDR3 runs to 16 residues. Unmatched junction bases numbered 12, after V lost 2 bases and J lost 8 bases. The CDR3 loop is CASSFLGGGEFEKLFF. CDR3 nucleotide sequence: TGTGCCAGCAGCTTCCTTGGAGGGGGCGAATTCGAAAAACTGTTTTTT. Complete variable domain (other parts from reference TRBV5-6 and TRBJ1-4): DAGVTQSPTHLIKTRGQQVTLRCSPKSGHDTVSWYQQALGQGPQFIFQYYEEEERQRGNFPDRFSGHQFPNYSSELNVNALLLGDSALYLCASSFLGGGEFEKLFFGSGTQLSVL.

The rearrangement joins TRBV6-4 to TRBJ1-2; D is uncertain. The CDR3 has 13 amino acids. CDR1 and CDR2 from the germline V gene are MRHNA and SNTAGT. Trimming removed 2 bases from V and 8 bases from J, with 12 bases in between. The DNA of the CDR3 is TGTGCCAGCAGTGACGGACTCCGAGAAGGCTACACCTTC. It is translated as CASSDGLREGYTF.

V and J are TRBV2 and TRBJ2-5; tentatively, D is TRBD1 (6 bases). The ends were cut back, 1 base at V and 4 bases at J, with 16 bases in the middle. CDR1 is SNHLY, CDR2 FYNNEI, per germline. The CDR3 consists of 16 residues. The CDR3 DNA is TGTGCCAGCAGTGAAGGCGACAGGAAGGATGGAGAGACCCAGTACTTC. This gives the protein CASSEGDRKDGETQYF.

The CDR3 sequence: CAIRPHRDIGNTIYF. The CDR3 region has the DNA TGTGCCATCAGGCCACACAGGGATATCGGAAACACCATATATTTT. The chain has TRBV10-3 and TRBJ1-3; TRBD1 might be the D (6 bases). The V and J ends lost 6 bases and 4 bases respectively, with 16 bases between them. CDR1 and CDR2 from the germline V gene are ENHRY and SYGVKD. This CDR3 contains 15 residues.

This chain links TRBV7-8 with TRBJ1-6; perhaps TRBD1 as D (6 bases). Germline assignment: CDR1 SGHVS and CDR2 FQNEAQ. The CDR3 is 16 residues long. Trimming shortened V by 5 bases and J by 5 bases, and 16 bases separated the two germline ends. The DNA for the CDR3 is TGTGCCAGCAGCCGGGCCCCGGGACAAGATAATTCACCCCTCCACTTT. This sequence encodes CASSRAPGQDNSPLHF.

This CDR3 reads CASSFSGRDEQYF. The CDR3, as DNA: TGTGCCAGCAGTTTTAGCGGGAGAGACGAGCAGTACTTC. The gene calls are TRBV27 and TRBJ2-7, with 9 bases matching TRBD2. Germline CDR1 and CDR2: MNHEY and SMNVEV (reference sequence). There are 13 residues in the CDR3. The V and J ends lost 3 bases and 5 bases, in that order; junction bases with no gene match: 2.

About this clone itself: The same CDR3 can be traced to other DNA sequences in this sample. CDR3 sequence reads: CASSLGTVQETQYF. The CDR3 nucleotides read TGCGCCAGCAGCTTGGGGACAGTTCAAGAGACCCAGTACTTC. This chain uses TRBV5-1 with TRBJ2-5, with D tentatively TRBD1 (6 bases). Germline V gene sequence: CDR1 SGHRS, CDR2 YFSETQ. This CDR3 has 14 residues. The germline V and J ends were trimmed by 0 bases and 2 bases, with 8 bases remaining between them.

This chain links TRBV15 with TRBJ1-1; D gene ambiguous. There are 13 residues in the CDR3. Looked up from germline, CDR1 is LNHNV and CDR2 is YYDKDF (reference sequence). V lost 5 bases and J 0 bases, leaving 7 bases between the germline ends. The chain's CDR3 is CATSGPMNTEAFF. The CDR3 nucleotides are TGTGCCACCAGCGGGCCTATGAACACTGAAGCTTTCTTT.

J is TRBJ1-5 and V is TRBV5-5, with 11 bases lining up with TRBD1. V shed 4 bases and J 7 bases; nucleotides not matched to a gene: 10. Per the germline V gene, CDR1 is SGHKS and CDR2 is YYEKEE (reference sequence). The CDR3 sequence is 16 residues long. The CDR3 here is CASSALDRGQRQPQHF. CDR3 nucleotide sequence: TGTGCCAGCAGCGCACTGGACAGGGGGCAACGGCAGCCCCAGCATTTT. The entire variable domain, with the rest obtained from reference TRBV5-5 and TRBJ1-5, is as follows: DAGVTQSPTHLIKTRGQQVTLRCSPISGHKSVSWYQQVLGQGPQFIFQYYEKEERGRGNFPDRFSARQFPNYSSELNVNALLLGDSALYLCASSALDRGQRQPQHFGDGTRLSIL.

CDR3 region: CASSMDRGTEAFF. In DNA, the CDR3 is TGTGCCAGTAGTATGGACAGGGGAACTGAAGCTTTCTTT. The gene calls are TRBV19 and TRBJ1-1; TRBD1 matches at 9 bases. Germline values: CDR1 LNHDA, CDR2 SQIVND (reference sequence). The CDR3 sequence is 13 residues long. Unmatched junction bases numbered 1, after V lost 3 bases and J lost 5 bases.

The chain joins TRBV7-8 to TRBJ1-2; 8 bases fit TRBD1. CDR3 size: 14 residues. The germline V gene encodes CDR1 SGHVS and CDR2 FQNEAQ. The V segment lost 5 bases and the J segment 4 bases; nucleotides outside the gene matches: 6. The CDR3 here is CASSATTGVYGYTF. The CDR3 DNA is TGTGCCAGCAGCGCCACGACAGGGGTCTATGGCTACACCTTC.